The rows below give T cell receptor delta chains drawn from one sample of a study of gamma-delta T cells after stem cell transplantation. TCRdb fed the RT-PCR reads to CATT. The sample contains around 2,500 delta-chain clones, around 17% of which appear only once. Material for sequencing was gamma-delta T cells. The receptors originated from a human donor. It is not recorded whose cells these are; they may come from a transplant donor. Both conserved end residues are part of each CDR3. The order of the fields is clone size, V gene, J gene, D gene, CDR3 protein, CDR3 DNA. D genes are given only for firm matches. Not every row has a clone size; where given, it reads once, few, many or a size class.

clone size: few; V gene: TRDV1; J gene: TRDJ1; D gene: TRDD3; CDR3 protein: CALGELSHWGIINKLIF; CDR3 DNA: TGTGCTCTTGGGGAATTATCTCACTGGGGGATAATCAATAAACTCATCTTT
clone size: few; V gene: TRDV1; J gene: TRDJ1; D gene: TRDD3; CDR3 protein: CALGELTLPNNSTGGYGTDKLIF; CDR3 DNA: TGTGCTCTTGGGGAACTGACTCTACCGAACAACAGTACTGGGGGATACGGCACCGATAAACTCATCTTT
clone size: few; V gene: TRDV1; J gene: TRDJ1; D gene: NA; CDR3 protein: CALGDPGAFRRLIYTDKLIF; CDR3 DNA: TGTGCTCTTGGGGACCCCGGAGCCTTCCGACGACTCATTTACACCGATAAACTCATCTTT
clone size: NA; V gene: TRAV29/DV5; J gene: TRDJ1; D gene: TRDD3; CDR3 protein: CAARGDHFTVLGGYTDKLIF; CDR3 DNA: TGTGCAGCAAGGGGGGACCACTTTACTGTACTGGGGGGGTACACCGATAAACTCATCTTT
clone size: NA; V gene: TRDV1; J gene: TRDJ1; D gene: NA; CDR3 protein: CALGDPPFLLRIRTYTDKLIF; CDR3 DNA: TGTGCTCTTGGGGATCCCCCTTTCCTACTGAGGATACGCACCTACACCGATAAACTCATCTTT
clone size: NA; V gene: TRDV2; J gene: TRDJ3; D gene: NA; CDR3 protein: CACDVIKSSLDTRQMFF; CDR3 DNA: TGTGCCTGTGACGTGATAAAGAGCTCCTTGGACACCCGACAGATGTTTTTC
clone size: few; V gene: TRDV1; J gene: TRDJ1; D gene: TRDD3; CDR3 protein: CALGELGWGKTTGKLIF; CDR3 DNA: TGTGCTCTTGGGGAACTTGGATGGGGGAAGACCACCGGTAAACTCATCTTT
clone size: NA; V gene: TRDV2; J gene: TRDJ3; D gene: NA; CDR3 protein: CACDTVRDKGSWDTRQMFF; CDR3 DNA: TGTGCCTGTGACACCGTGAGGGATAAGGGCTCCTGGGACACCCGACAGATGTTTTTC
clone size: medium-sized; V gene: TRDV2; J gene: TRDJ3; D gene: NA; CDR3 protein: CACDTGFWGSFWDTRQMFF; CDR3 DNA: TGTGCCTGTGACACCGGATTTTGGGGATCCTTCTGGGACACCCGACAGATGTTTTTC
clone size: medium-sized; V gene: TRDV1; J gene: TRDJ3; D gene: TRDD3; CDR3 protein: CALGDGTGPRSWGRRRGSWDTRQMFF; CDR3 DNA: TGTGCTCTTGGGGACGGCACGGGACCAAGATCCTGGGGGAGGCGAAGGGGGTCCTGGGACACCCGACAGATGTTTTTC
clone size: NA; V gene: TRDV2; J gene: TRDJ3; D gene: TRDD3; CDR3 protein: CACDTGGSGSLHTRQMFF; CDR3 DNA: TGTGCCTGTGACACTGGGGGATCCGGCTCCTTGCACACCCGACAGATGTTTTTC
clone size: medium-sized; V gene: TRDV1; J gene: TRDJ2; D gene: TRDD3; CDR3 protein: CALGELGLTGGAQLFF; CDR3 DNA: TGTGCTCTTGGGGAATTAGGTCTTACTGGGGGAGCACAACTCTTCTTT
clone size: medium-sized; V gene: TRDV3; J gene: TRDJ1; D gene: TRDD3; CDR3 protein: CALGHYWGIRSATDKLIF; CDR3 DNA: TGTGCCTTAGGCCACTACTGGGGGATACGGTCGGCCACCGATAAACTCATCTTT
clone size: few; V gene: TRDV1; J gene: TRDJ4; D gene: NA; CDR3 protein: CALGELSPLKWIPTFTGRPLIF; CDR3 DNA: TGTGCTCTTGGGGAACTTTCCCCCCTTAAGTGGATTCCTACGTTTACTGGGAGACCCCTGATCTTT
clone size: medium-sized; V gene: TRDV2; J gene: TRDJ3; D gene: TRDD3; CDR3 protein: CACDRPYWGIAATRQMFF; CDR3 DNA: TGTGCCTGTGACCGCCCCTACTGGGGGATAGCTGCCACCCGACAGATGTTTTTC
clone size: medium-sized; V gene: TRDV1; J gene: TRDJ1; D gene: NA; CDR3 protein: CALGVLAASRREWVKLIF; CDR3 DNA: TGTGCTCTTGGGGTTCTCGCGGCCTCCCGCCGAGAGTGGGTTAAACTCATCTTT
clone size: NA; V gene: TRDV1; J gene: TRDJ2; D gene: TRDD3; CDR3 protein: CALGELLVWGHQYWGTKGALTAQLFF; CDR3 DNA: TGTGCTCTTGGGGAACTGCTGGTTTGGGGCCACCAATACTGGGGGACCAAAGGAGCTTTGACAGCACAACTCTTCTTT
clone size: few; V gene: TRDV2; J gene: TRDJ3; D gene: TRDD3; CDR3 protein: CACDTLLLGPSYALQMFF; CDR3 DNA: TGTGCCTGTGACACCCTGCTACTGGGGCCCTCGTACGCCCTACAGATGTTTTTC
clone size: few; V gene: TRDV1; J gene: TRDJ1; D gene: TRDD3; CDR3 protein: CALGEPSRTFLRFGTGGYPNTDKPIF; CDR3 DNA: TGTGCTCTTGGGGAACCCTCCAGAACCTTCCTACGATTTGGTACTGGGGGATACCCCAACACCGATAAACCCATCTTT
clone size: NA; V gene: TRDV2; J gene: TRDJ3; D gene: TRDD3; CDR3 protein: CACDTADTRSWYTRQMFF; CDR3 DNA: TGTGCCTGTGACACGGCGGATACGCGCTCCTGGTACACCCGACAGATGTTTTTC
clone size: large; V gene: TRDV2; J gene: TRDJ2; D gene: TRDD3; CDR3 protein: CACDPISYSGGYLPAQLFF; CDR3 DNA: TGTGCCTGTGACCCTATCTCATACTCTGGGGGATACCTTCCAGCACAACTCTTCTTT
clone size: few; V gene: TRDV2; J gene: TRDJ2; D gene: TRDD3; CDR3 protein: CACDYFLGDTPSQLFF; CDR3 DNA: TGTGCCTGTGACTACTTCCTGGGGGATACCCCATCCCAACTCTTCTTT
clone size: NA; V gene: TRDV1; J gene: TRDJ1; D gene: TRDD3; CDR3 protein: CALGRLPIRLVLGDTLYTDKLIF; CDR3 DNA: TGTGCTCTTGGGAGACTTCCCATACGACTCGTACTGGGGGATACCTTATACACCGATAAACTCATCTTT
clone size: large; V gene: TRDV2; J gene: TRDJ1; D gene: TRDD3; CDR3 protein: CACERRGPLGSADTDKLIF; CDR3 DNA: TGTGCCTGTGAACGTCGTGGGCCACTGGGGTCCGCGGACACCGATAAACTCATCTTT
clone size: NA; V gene: TRDV1; J gene: TRDJ1; D gene: TRDD3; CDR3 protein: CALGKVGLPLYWGINDGSDKLIF; CDR3 DNA: TGTGCTCTTGGGAAAGTAGGGCTCCCTTTATACTGGGGGATAAACGACGGGTCCGATAAACTCATCTTT
clone size: large; V gene: TRDV2; J gene: TRDJ2; D gene: NA; CDR3 protein: CACDPRGCLLGTAQLFF; CDR3 DNA: TGTGCCTGTGACCCTAGGGGGTGCCTACTGGGGACAGCACAACTCTTCTTT
clone size: NA; V gene: TRDV1; J gene: TRDJ1; D gene: NA; CDR3 protein: CALGELEILRPSFVLGYVGKLIF; CDR3 DNA: TGTGCTCTTGGGGAACTAGAGATATTAAGGCCTTCCTTTGTACTGGGGTACGTCGGCAAACTCATCTTT
clone size: few; V gene: TRDV3; J gene: TRDJ2; D gene: NA; CDR3 protein: CAFNRLPTDWGTCKVFRNDACGSALTAQLFF; CDR3 DNA: TGTGCCTTCAACCGCCTTCCTACGGACTGGGGGACCTGCAAGGTTTTTCGTAATGATGCCTGTGGTAGTGCTTTGACAGCACAACTCTTCTTT
clone size: medium-sized; V gene: TRDV2; J gene: TRDJ3; D gene: TRDD3; CDR3 protein: CACDTTGGSWDTRQMFF; CDR3 DNA: TGTGCCTGTGACACTACTGGGGGATCCTGGGACACCCGACAGATGTTTTTC
clone size: medium-sized; V gene: TRDV1; J gene: TRDJ2; D gene: TRDD3; CDR3 protein: CALGESSYWGISTPLTAQLFF; CDR3 DNA: TGTGCTCTTGGGGAATCGTCCTACTGGGGGATATCGACGCCTTTGACAGCACAACTCTTCTTT
clone size: NA; V gene: TRDV1; J gene: TRDJ1; D gene: TRDD2; CDR3 protein: CALGENLFLLAPDKLIF; CDR3 DNA: TGTGCTCTTGGGGAAAATCTCTTCCTACTCGCGCCCGATAAACTCATCTTT
clone size: few; V gene: TRDV1; J gene: TRDJ1; D gene: TRDD3; CDR3 protein: CALGEYGKWGIQFTDKHIF; CDR3 DNA: TGTGCTCTTGGGGAATACGGAAAGTGGGGGATACAATTTACCGATAAACACATCTTT
clone size: NA; V gene: TRDV2; J gene: TRDJ3; D gene: TRDD3; CDR3 protein: CACDPTAGGYASSWDTRQMFF; CDR3 DNA: TGTGCCTGTGACCCTACCGCCGGGGGATACGCTTCCTCCTGGGACACCCGACAGATGTTTTTC
clone size: NA; V gene: TRDV1; J gene: TRDJ2; D gene: NA; CDR3 protein: CALGERGRALTAQLFF; CDR3 DNA: TGTGCTCTTGGGGAACGGGGGAGGGCTTTGACAGCACAACTCTTCTTT
clone size: medium-sized; V gene: TRDV1; J gene: TRDJ1; D gene: TRDD3; CDR3 protein: CALAPLRWGILITTDKLIF; CDR3 DNA: TGTGCTCTTGCCCCCTTACGCTGGGGGATACTAATTACCACCGATAAACTCATCTTT
clone size: few; V gene: TRDV1; J gene: TRDJ1; D gene: NA; CDR3 protein: CALGEFLPPVGGTDILIF; CDR3 DNA: TGTGCTCTTGGGGAATTCCTACCCCCCGTCGGGGGGACCGATATACTCATCTTT
clone size: large; V gene: TRDV2; J gene: TRDJ3; D gene: TRDD3; CDR3 protein: CACDEMGDHSWDTRQMFF; CDR3 DNA: TGTGCCTGTGACGAAATGGGGGACCACTCCTGGGACACCCGACAGATGTTTTTC
clone size: few; V gene: TRDV3; J gene: TRDJ3; D gene: NA; CDR3 protein: CAFILWGSASSWDARQMFF; CDR3 DNA: TGTGCCTTTATTCTTTGGGGGTCTGCGAGCTCCTGGGACGCCCGACAGATGTTTTTC